This section outlines one TCR beta chain sequence together with its context. CDR3 size: 15 residues. CDR1 is MGHRA, CDR2 YSYEKL, per germline. Trimming took 0 bases from V and 4 from J, leaving 13 bases between them. In the source study's methods: Researchers report that nucleated cell counts were estimated from reference gene primer amplification. The assay was immunoSEQ multiplex PCR, and TCRdb's table has in-frame clones only and misses some. The V and J calls and the clone size are those of that table, but D and trimming were determined from the DNA. The top ten hold around 4% of the sample, which has about 68,000 clones, just over 85% seen once. This specimen belongs to a study of blood T cell repertoires in COVID-19. Looking at the study overall: Collection of acute and convalescent COVID-19 samples took place in the United States, Italy and Spain. T cells, B-cell-depleted T cells, or PBMCs supplied cDNA or gDNA.

The sequence derives from a man aged 45-65 years with acute or convalescent COVID-19. The V gene is TRBV4-1, the J gene TRBJ2-7; tentative D call: TRBD2 (6 bases). Sequencing was done on a sample of peripheral blood. Here the CDR3 reads CASSQENQGGYEQYF. CDR3 nucleotides: TGCGCCAGCAGCCAAGAAAACCAGGGAGGATACGAGCAGTACTTC.